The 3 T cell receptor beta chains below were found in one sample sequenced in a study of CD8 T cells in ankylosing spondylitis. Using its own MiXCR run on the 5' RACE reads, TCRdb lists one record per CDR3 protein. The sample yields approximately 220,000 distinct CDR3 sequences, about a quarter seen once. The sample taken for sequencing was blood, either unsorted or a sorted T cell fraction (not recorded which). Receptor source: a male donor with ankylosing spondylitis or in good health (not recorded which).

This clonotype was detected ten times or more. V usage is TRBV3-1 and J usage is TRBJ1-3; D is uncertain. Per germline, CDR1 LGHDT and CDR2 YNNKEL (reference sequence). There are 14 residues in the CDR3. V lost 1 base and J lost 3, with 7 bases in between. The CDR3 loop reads CASSQGVGGNTIYF. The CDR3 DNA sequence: TGTGCCAGCAGCCAAGGGGTCGGTGGAAACACCATATATTTT.

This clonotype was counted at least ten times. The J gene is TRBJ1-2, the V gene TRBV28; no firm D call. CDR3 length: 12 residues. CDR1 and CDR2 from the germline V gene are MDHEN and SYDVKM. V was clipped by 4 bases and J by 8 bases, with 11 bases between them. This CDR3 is CASSWSGSGYTF. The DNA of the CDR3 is TGTGCCAGCAGTTGGAGCGGCTCCGGCTACACCTTC.

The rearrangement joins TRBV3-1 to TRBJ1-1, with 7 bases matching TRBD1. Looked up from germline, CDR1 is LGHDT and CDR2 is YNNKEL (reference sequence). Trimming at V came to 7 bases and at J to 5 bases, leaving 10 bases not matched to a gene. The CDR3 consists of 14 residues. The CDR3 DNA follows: TGTGCCAGCACCTACCAGGGGGGCCGGACTGAAGCTTTCTTT. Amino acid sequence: CASTYQGGRTEAFF.